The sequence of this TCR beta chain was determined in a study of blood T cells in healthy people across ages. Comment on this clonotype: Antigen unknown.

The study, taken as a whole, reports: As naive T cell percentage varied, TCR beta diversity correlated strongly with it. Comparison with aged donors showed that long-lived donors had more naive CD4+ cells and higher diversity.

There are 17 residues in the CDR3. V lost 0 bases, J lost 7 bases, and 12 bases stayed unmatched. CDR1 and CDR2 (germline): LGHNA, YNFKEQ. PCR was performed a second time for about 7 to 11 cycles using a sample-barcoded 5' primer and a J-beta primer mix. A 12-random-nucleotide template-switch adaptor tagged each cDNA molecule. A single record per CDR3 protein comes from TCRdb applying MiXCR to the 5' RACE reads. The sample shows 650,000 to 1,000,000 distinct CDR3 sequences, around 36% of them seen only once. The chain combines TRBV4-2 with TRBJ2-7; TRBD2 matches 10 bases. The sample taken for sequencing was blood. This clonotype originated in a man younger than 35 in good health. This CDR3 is CASSQDGASGGNNEQYF. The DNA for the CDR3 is TGTGCCAGCAGCCAAGATGGGGCTAGCGGGGGTAACAATGAGCAGTACTTC.